The present entry profiles one TCR beta chain with its context. No antigen is known for it. The treatment here: approximately 18 received Ad26.COV2.S at low or high dose, single or two shots; about 5 received placebo; per-sample allocation not given. The samples date from day 63 after the first vaccine or placebo injection. Vaccination used an Ad26 vector expressing Wuhan-strain SARS-CoV-2 spike. This sample was taken from a study of Ad26.COV2.S vaccination and SARS-CoV-2 variants. Overall study: Donor allocation was to the COV1001 Ad26.COV2.S trial arm. Regarding the study as a whole: In TCR breadth and depth analyses, total T cell responses may have been underestimated.

Assay: immunoSEQ multiplex PCR; the TCRdb copy retains only in-frame clones and omits some. The sample yields some 250,000 clones, 88% seen once. Germline CDR1 SGHVS, CDR2 FQNEAQ. Between the trimmed V and J ends, which lost 1 base and 3 bases, there was a span of 15 bases. CDR3 length: 16 amino acids. Specimen: peripheral blood, collected in a trial of Ad26.COV2.S vaccine versus placebo. The sequence derives from a person aged 18-60 years who received the Ad26.COV2.S COVID-19 vaccine or a placebo. The rearrangement joins TRBV7-8 to TRBJ2-5; D gene ambiguous. In nucleotides, the CDR3 is TGTGCCAGCAGCTTAGAACCGGTTTTTTTGAAAGAGACCCAGTACTTC. It translates to CASSLEPVFLKETQYF.